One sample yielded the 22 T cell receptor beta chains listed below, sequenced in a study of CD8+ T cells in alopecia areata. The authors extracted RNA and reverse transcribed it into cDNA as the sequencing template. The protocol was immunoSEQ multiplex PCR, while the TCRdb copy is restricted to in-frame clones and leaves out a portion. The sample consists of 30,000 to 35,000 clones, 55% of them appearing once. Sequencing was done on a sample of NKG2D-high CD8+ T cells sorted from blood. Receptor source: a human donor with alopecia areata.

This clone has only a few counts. CDR3 DNA sequence: TGCGCCAGCAGCCAAGATCGAACAGGTCCAGATACGCAGTATTTT. It translates to CASSQDRTGPDTQYF. The rearrangement uses TRBV4-1 and TRBJ2-3; a weak D match, TRBD1 (5 bases). The germline V gene has CDR1 MGHRA and CDR2 YSYEKL. The CDR3 is 15 amino acids. V was pared by 0 bases and J by 4 bases, with 11 bases between.

For the CDR3, the DNA is TGTGCCAGCTCACCACGGTCCTACGACAATGAGCAGTTCTTC. This codes for CASSPRSYDNEQFF. The rearrangement joins TRBV18 to TRBJ2-1; D is undetermined. CDR3 size: 14 residues. With 1 base removed from V and 5 bases from J, the gap between germline ends came to 9 bases. Looked up from germline, CDR1 is KGHSH and CDR2 is LQKENI. The full variable domain, rest sourced from reference TRBV18 and TRBJ2-1, is NAGVMQNPRHLVRRRGQEARLRCSPMKGHSHVYWYRQLPEEGLKFMVYLQKENIIDESGMPKERFSAEFPKEGPSILRIQQVVRGDSAAYFCASSPRSYDNEQFFGPGTRLTVL.

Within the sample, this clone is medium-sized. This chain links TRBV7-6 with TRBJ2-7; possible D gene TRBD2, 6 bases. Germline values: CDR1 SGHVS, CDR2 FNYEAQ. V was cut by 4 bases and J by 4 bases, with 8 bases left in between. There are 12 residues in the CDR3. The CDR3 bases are TGTGCCAGCAGCTCGGCGGGATACGAGCAGTACTTC. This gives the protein CASSSAGYEQYF.

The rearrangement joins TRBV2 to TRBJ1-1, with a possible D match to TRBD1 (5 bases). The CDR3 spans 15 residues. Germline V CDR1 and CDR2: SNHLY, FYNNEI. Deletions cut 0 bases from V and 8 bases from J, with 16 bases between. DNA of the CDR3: TGTGCCAGCAGTGAAGCGCTTTTTAGGGGCGGGGAAGCTTTCTTT. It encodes CASSEALFRGGEAFF.

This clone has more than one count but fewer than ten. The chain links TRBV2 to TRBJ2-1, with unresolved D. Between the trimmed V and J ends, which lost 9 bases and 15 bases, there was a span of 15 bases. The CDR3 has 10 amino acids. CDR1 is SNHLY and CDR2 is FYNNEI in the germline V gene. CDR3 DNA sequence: TGTGCCAGTAAAGGAGCGATTCTGTTCTTC. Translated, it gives CASKGAILFF.

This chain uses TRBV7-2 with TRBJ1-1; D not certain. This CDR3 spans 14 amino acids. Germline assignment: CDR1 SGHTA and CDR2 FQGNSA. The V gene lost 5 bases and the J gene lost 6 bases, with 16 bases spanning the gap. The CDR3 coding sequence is TGTGCCAGCAGCCATCGGTCAGTATACCCTGAAGCTTTCTTT. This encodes CASSHRSVYPEAFF.

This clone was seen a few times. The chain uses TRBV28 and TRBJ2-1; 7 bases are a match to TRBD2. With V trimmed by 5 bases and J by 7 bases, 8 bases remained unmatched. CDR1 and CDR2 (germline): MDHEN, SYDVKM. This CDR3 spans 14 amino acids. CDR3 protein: CASSPSLASNEQFF. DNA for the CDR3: TGTGCCAGCAGTCCATCACTAGCGTCAAATGAGCAGTTCTTC.

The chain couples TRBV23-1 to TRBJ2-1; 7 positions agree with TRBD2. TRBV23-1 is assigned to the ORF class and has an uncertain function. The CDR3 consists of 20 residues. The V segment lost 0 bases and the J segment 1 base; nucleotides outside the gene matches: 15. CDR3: CASSQSPVRESPGSYNEQFF. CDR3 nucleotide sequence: TGCGCCAGCAGTCAATCTCCTGTGCGGGAGTCCCCAGGATCCTACAATGAGCAGTTCTTC.

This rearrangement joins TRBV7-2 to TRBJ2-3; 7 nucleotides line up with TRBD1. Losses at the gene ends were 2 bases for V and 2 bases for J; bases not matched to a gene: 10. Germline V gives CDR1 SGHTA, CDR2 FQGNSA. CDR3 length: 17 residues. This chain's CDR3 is CASSLTLRQGFTDTQYF. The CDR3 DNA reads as TGTGCCAGCAGCTTAACGTTGCGACAGGGCTTCACAGATACGCAGTATTTT. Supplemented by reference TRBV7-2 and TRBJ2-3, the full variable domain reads GAGVSQSPSNKVTEKGKDVELRCDPISGHTALYWYRQSLGQGLEFLIYFQGNSAPDKSGLPSDRFSAERTGGSVSTLTIQRTQQEDSAVYLCASSLTLRQGFTDTQYFGPGTRLTVL.

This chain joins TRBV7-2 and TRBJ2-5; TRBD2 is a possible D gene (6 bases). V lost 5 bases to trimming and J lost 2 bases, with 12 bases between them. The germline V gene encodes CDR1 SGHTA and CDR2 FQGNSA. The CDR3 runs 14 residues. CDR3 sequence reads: CASSPLGGQETQYF. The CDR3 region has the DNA TGTGCCAGCAGCCCACTGGGGGGACAAGAGACCCAGTACTTC.

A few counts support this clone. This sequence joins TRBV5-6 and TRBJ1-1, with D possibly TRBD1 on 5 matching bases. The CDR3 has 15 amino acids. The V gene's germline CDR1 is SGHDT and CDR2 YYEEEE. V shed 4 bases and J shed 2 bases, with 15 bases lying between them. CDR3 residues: CASSAFGGENTEAFF. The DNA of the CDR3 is TGTGCCAGCAGCGCCTTCGGGGGTGAAAACACTGAAGCTTTCTTT.

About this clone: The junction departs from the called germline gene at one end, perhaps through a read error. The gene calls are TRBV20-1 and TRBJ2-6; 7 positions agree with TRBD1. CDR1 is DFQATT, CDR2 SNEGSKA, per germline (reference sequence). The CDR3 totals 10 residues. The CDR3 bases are TGCAGTGCTAGGGCCGGGACAGCTATTTTC. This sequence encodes CSARAGTAIF.

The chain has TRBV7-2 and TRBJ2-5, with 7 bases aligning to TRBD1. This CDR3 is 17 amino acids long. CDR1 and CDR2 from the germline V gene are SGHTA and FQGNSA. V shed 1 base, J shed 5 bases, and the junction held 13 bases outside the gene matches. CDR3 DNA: TGTGCCAGCAGCTTAGAAAACAGGGGAACCTCCGAGGAGACCCAGTACTTC. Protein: CASSLENRGTSEETQYF.

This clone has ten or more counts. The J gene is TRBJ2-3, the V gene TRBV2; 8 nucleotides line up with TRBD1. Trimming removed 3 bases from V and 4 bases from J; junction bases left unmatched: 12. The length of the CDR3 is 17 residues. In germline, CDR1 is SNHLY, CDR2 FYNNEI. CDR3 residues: CASSDGRRTGRPDTQYF. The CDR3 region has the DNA TGTGCCAGCAGTGACGGGCGGCGGACAGGGAGGCCAGATACGCAGTATTTT.

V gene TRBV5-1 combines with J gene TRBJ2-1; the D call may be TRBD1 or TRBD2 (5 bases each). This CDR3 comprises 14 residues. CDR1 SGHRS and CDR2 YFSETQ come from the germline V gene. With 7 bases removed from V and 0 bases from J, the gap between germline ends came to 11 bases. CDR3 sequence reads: CASRRDDSYNEQFF. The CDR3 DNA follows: TGCGCCAGCCGTCGGGACGACTCCTACAATGAGCAGTTCTTC.

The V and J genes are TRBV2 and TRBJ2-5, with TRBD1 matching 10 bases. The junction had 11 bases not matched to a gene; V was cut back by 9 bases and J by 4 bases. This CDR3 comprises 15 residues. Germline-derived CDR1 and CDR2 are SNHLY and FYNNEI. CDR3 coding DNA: TGTGCCAGGAATAGACAGGGGGCCCCCCGAGAGACCCAGTACTTC. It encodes CARNRQGAPRETQYF.

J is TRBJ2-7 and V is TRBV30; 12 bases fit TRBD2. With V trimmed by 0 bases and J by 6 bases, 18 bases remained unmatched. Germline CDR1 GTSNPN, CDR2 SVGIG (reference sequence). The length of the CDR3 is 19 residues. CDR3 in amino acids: CAWSVLTQTSGRVPFEQYF. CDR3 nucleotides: TGTGCCTGGAGTGTCCTAACTCAGACTAGCGGGAGAGTCCCCTTCGAGCAGTACTTC.

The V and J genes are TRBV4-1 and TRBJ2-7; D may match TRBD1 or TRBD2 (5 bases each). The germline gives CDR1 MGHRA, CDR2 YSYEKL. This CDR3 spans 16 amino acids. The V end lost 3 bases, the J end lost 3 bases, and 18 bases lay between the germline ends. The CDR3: CASSHGGSGVVYEQYF. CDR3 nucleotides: TGCGCCAGCAGCCATGGGGGATCCGGGGTAGTCTACGAGCAGTACTTC.

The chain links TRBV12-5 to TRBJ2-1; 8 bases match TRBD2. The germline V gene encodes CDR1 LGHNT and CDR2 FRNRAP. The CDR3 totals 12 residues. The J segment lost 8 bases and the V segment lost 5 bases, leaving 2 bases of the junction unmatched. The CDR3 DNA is TGTGCTAGTGGTGAACTAGCGGATGAGCAGTTCTTC. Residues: CASGELADEQFF.

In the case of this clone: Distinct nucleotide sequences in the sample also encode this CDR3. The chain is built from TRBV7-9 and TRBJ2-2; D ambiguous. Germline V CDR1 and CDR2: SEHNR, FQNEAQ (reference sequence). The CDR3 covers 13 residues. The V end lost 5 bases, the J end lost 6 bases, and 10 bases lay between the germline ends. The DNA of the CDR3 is TGTGCCAGCAGCCCACCGGGTCCCGGGGAGCTGTTTTTT. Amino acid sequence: CASSPPGPGELFF.

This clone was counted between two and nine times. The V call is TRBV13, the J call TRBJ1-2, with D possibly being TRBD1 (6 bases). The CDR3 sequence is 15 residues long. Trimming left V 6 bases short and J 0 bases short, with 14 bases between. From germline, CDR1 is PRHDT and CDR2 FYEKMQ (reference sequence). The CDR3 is CASRADRRANYGYTF. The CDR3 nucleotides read TGTGCCAGCAGGGCCGACAGGCGAGCTAACTATGGCTACACCTTC.

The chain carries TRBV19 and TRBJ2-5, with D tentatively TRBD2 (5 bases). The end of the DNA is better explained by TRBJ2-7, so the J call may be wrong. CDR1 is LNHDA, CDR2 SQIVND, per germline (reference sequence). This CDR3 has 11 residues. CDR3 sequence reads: CASGGVYEQYF. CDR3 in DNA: TGTGCCTCAGGAGGCGTTTACGAGCAGTACTTC.